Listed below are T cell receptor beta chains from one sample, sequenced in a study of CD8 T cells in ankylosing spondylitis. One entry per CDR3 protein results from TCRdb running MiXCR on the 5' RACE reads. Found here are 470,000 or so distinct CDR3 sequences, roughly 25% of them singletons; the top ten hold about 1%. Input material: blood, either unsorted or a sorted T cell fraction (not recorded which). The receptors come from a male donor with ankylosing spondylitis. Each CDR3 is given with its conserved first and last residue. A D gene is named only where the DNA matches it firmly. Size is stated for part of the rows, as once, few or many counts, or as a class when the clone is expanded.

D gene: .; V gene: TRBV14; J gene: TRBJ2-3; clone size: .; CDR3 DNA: TGTGCCAGCAGCCTCCGCCTAGACTTCACAGATACGCAGTATTTT; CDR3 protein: CASSLRLDFTDTQYF
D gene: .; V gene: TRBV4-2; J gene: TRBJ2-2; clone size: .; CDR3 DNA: TGTGCCAGCAGCCGAACCGTATCACGACAGGCCGACACCGGGGAGCTGTTTTTT; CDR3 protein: CASSRTVSRQADTGELFF
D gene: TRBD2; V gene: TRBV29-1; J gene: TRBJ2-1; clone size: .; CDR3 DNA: TGCAGCGTTGAAAGGTGGTCTAGCGGGGGAGGCGATGAGCAGTTCTTC; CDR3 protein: CSVERWSSGGGDEQFF
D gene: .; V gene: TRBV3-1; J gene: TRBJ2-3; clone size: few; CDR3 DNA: TGTGCCAGCAGCTCCCGGACCACCACAGATACGCAGTATTTT; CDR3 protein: CASSSRTTTDTQYF
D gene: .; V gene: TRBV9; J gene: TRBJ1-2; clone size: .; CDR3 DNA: TGTGCCAGCAGCGTAGCTTTGGGGGGCCGCGGCTACACCTTC; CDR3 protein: CASSVALGGRGYTF
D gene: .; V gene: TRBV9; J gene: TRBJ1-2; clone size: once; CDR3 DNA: TGTGCCAGCAGCTCCCGGGACATTGGTGGCTACACCTTC; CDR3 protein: CASSSRDIGGYTF
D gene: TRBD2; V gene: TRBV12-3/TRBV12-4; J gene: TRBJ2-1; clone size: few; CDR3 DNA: TGTGCCAGCAGCTCTCCTCCGGGACTAGGAGGCAATGAGCAGTTCTTC; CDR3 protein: CASSSPPGLGGNEQFF
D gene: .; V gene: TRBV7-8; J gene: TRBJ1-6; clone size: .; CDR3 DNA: TGTGCCAGCAGCTTAAAGAGGGCCCTCCACTTT; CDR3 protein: CASSLKRALHF
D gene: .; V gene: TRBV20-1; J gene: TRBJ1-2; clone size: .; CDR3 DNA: TGCAGTGCTGAACGACAGAATTCTAACTATGGCTACACCTTC; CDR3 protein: CSAERQNSNYGYTF
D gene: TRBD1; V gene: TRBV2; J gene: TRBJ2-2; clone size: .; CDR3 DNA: TGTGCCAGCAGTGAAGAGGCGGGGACAGGGAACACCGGGGAGCTGTTTTTT; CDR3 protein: CASSEEAGTGNTGELFF
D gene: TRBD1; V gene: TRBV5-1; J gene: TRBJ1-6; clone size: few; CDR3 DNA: TGCGCCAGCAGCGAAGGACAGGTGAATTCACCCCTCCACTTT; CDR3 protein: CASSEGQVNSPLHF
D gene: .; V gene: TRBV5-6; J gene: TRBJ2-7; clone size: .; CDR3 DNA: TGTGCCATGAGCCCCGGGCTCCCCTGCTGGGCGCTGTACTTT; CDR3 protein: CAMSPGLPCWALYF
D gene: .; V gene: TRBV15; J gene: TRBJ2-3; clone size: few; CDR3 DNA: TGTGCCACCAGCAGAGGAGGGGAAACAGATACGCAGTATTTT; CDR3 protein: CATSRGGETDTQYF